In its sample, the clone carrying this T cell receptor (beta chain) was seen a few times. It was template switching that added a universal primer site, and there were unique molecular identifiers on the cDNA. TCRdb reanalysed the 5' RACE reads using MiXCR and keeps one entry per CDR3 protein. The data contain 500,000 to 650,000 distinct CDR3 sequences, 7.1% of them singletons. The data belong to a study of identical twins. Per the germline V gene, CDR1 is SQVTM and CDR2 is ANQGSEA. Trimming cost V 4 bases and J 8 bases, with 18 bases left between them. The CDR3 loop spans 14 amino acids. In every case, the donor was a healthy Caucasian. This sample was also put to use in a study of yellow fever vaccine responses in identical twins.

The TCR sequence derives from a woman between 18 and 29 years old in good health. The chain links TRBV29-1 to TRBJ2-1; the D gene is possibly TRBD2 (6 bases). Sequenced sample: PBMCs. CDR3 DNA sequence: TGCAGCGTTGTAGGAGGGGAAGGCTCCGATGAGCAGTTCTTC. Its protein product is CSVVGGEGSDEQFF.